This TCR beta chain was retrieved from a study of PD-1 blockade in classical Hodgkin lymphoma. This clone was counted only a few times. Its antigen is still unknown. This table comes from immunoSEQ multiplex PCR, and its TCRdb copy is limited to in-frame clones, with some not included. The repertoire has 100,000 to 120,000 clones, roughly 87% of them found once; the top ten carry roughly 19%. Time point given: cycle 4 day 1 (C4D1), after more than five weeks of nivolumab. With no exception, relapse followed autologous stem cell transplantation in all patients, and brentuximab vedotin exposure varied. General study findings and limits: As was reported, newly diagnosed patients showed lower baseline TCR diversity than healthy donors did. Newly diagnosed patients had diversity similar to the baseline diversity of complete responders. Patients with an early start, nivolumab under 1 year after ASCT, were excluded. By C4D1 there was a significant rise in CD4+ TCR diversity but not in CD8+ TCR diversity.

Here the sequenced sample was peripheral blood mononuclear cells (PBMCs), taken before the fourth cycle of nivolumab. The receptor comes from a human donor with classical Hodgkin lymphoma.

The CDR3: CASSYQTGAGSYGYTF. CDR3 in DNA: TGTGCCAGCAGTTACCAGACAGGGGCCGGAAGCTATGGCTACACCTTC. This chain connects TRBV6-5 to TRBJ1-2, with 8 bases that match TRBD1. The CDR3 has 16 amino acids. Germline V lookup: CDR1 MNHEY, CDR2 SVGAGI. The junction had 9 bases not matched to a gene; V was cut back by 2 bases and J by 4 bases.